The clone carrying this T cell receptor beta chain was counted between two and nine times. The sample is drawn from a study of blood T cells in healthy people across ages. This CDR3 comprises 16 residues. Germline V gene data show CDR1 as SGHRS and CDR2 as YFSETQ. V dropped 0 bases and J dropped 6; count of bases not matched to a gene: 8. Through a sample-barcoded 5' primer and a J-beta primer mix, a second PCR was run for 7 to 11 cycles. From the 5' RACE reads, TCRdb called clonotypes with MiXCR, one entry per CDR3 protein. The sample records 800,000 to 1,000,000 distinct CDR3 sequences, about 48% being singletons.

The chain joins TRBV5-1 to TRBJ2-1; 8 bases line up with TRBD2. The sequence derives from a man younger than 45 in good health. The sequencing sample was made of blood. CDR3 DNA: TGCGCCAGCAGCTTGGCGGGGACTAGAGACTTCAATGAGCAGTTCTTC. It translates to CASSLAGTRDFNEQFF.